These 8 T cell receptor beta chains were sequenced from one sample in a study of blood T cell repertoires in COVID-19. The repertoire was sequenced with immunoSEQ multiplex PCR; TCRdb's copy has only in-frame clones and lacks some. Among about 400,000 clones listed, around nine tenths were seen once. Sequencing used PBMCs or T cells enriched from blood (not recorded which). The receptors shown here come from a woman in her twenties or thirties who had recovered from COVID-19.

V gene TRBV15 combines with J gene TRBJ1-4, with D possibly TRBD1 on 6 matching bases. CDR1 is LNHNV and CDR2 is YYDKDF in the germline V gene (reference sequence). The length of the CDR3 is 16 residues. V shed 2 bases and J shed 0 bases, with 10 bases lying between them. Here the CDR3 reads CATSRHRDPTNEKLFF. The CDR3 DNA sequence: TGTGCCACCAGCAGACACAGGGACCCAACTAATGAAAAACTGTTTTTT.

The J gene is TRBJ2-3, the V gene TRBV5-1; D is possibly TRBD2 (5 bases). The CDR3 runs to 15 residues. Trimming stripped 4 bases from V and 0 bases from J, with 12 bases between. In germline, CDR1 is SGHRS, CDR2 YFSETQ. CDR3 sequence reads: CASSRGTPSTDTQYF. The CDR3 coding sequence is TGCGCCAGCAGCCGGGGAACGCCTAGCACAGATACGCAGTATTTT.

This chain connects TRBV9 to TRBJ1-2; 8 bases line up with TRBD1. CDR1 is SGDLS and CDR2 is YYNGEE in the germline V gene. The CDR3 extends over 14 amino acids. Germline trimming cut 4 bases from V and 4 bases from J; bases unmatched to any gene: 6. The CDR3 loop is CASSNQGAGYGYTF. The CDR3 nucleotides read TGTGCCAGCAGCAATCAGGGGGCCGGCTATGGCTACACCTTC.

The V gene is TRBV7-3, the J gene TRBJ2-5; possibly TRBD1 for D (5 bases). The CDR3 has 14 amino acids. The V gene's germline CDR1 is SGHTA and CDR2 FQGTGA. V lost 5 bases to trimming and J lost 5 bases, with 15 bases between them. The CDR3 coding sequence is TGTGCCAGCAGCCCCGGGCAGGGTGAGGAGACCCAGTACTTC. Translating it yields CASSPGQGEETQYF.

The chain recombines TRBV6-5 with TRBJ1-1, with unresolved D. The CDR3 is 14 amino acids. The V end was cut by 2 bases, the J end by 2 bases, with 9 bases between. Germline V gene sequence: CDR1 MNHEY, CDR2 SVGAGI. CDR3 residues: CASSYKPGNTEAFF. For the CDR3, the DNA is TGTGCCAGCAGTTACAAACCGGGTAACACTGAAGCTTTCTTT.

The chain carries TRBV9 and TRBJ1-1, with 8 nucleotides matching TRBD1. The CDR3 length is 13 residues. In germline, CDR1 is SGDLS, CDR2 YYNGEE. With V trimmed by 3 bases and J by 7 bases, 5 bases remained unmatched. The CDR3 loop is CASSGRTGFEAFF. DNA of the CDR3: TGTGCCAGCAGCGGACGGACAGGGTTTGAAGCTTTCTTT.

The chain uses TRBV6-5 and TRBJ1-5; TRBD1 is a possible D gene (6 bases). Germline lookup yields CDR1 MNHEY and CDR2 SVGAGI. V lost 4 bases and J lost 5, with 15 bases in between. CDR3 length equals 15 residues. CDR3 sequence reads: CASSSDSGADQPQHF. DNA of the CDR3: TGTGCCAGCAGTTCGGACAGCGGTGCTGATCAGCCCCAGCATTTT.

The CDR3: CASSQGWSAHYNEQFF. DNA for the CDR3: TGTGCCAGCAGCCAGGGTTGGAGCGCCCATTACAATGAGCAGTTCTTC. The chain employs TRBV3-1 (or the pseudogene TRBV3-2) and TRBJ2-1; D ambiguous. V shed 3 bases and J shed 4 bases, with 16 bases lying between them. The CDR3 is 16 residues long. From germline, CDR1 is LGHDT and CDR2 YNNKEL (reference sequence).